This T cell receptor beta chain was captured by sequencing in a study of T cells after yellow fever vaccination. This clonotype has a handful of counts. Its cognate antigen is unknown. UMIs and a universal primer site were added when TCR cDNA was made by 5'RACE template switching. TCRdb passed the 5' RACE reads through MiXCR, listing each CDR3 protein once. The profile shows hundreds of thousands of distinct CDR3 sequences, more than 9% of them singletons. Overall study findings and caveats: FACS-sorted repertoires might harbor abundant contaminating clonotypes from the bulk population.

The TCR comes from a man under 40 who received the YFV17D yellow fever vaccine. The specimen was PBMCs, collected on the day of the yellow fever booster vaccination.

The CDR3, as DNA: TGCGCCAGTTCCCCTCCTTTAGCGGGCGGCCCCTACAATGAGCAGTTCTTC. Translation: CASSPPLAGGPYNEQFF. The gene calls are TRBV5-1 and TRBJ2-1, with 7 bases fitting TRBD2. This CDR3 has 17 amino acids. The germline V gene has CDR1 SGHRS and CDR2 YFSETQ. With 8 bases clipped from V and 2 bases from J, the junction kept 16 bases outside the gene matches.